These T cell receptor beta chains were read from a single sample in a study of monozygotic twins with inflammatory bowel disease. Reanalyzing the 5' RACE reads, TCRdb keeps one entry per CDR3 protein, without DNA. The specimen's table records around 380,000 distinct CDR3 sequences. The sample was blood. Source of these receptors: a human donor with ulcerative colitis or Crohn's disease, or a healthy co-twin of an affected twin (not recorded which). The CDR3 runs from the conserved cysteine through the conserved F or W.

CDR3aa,v_gene,j_gene
CATSPDIPNEQFF,TRBV10-2,TRBJ2-1
CASSLGPQNTEAFF,TRBV5-1,TRBJ1-1
CASSLMDGRVDYGYTF,TRBV4-1,TRBJ1-2
CASSLRDRAYNEQFF,TRBV4-3,TRBJ2-1
CSVVKGTGYNEQFF,TRBV29-1,TRBJ2-1
CSVFGLAGGTDTQYF,TRBV29-1,TRBJ2-3
CSVWLPGRPEAFF,TRBV29-1,TRBJ1-1
CASSLEGAGGPDTQYF,TRBV7-2,TRBJ2-5
CAISSGISSYNEQFF,TRBV10-3,TRBJ2-1
CSARGWGFNEKLFF,TRBV20-1,TRBJ1-4
CSARLVPGEGQPQHF,TRBV20-1,TRBJ1-5
CSARESYRGQIWETQYF,TRBV20-1,TRBJ2-5
CAISEGAGGKTQYF,TRBV10-3,TRBJ2-5
CASSLAPGSPNYGYTF,TRBV7-2,TRBJ1-2
CASSLGEMNTEAFF,TRBV5-8,TRBJ1-1
CSAVAGLSYNEQFF,TRBV20-1,TRBJ2-1
CASSDRQWGYTF,TRBV19,TRBJ1-2
CASKEQTGGGSEAFF,TRBV5-1,TRBJ1-1
CASSPSPGGTEAFF,TRBV4-3,TRBJ1-1
CASRPGLFNGEQFF,TRBV11-2,TRBJ2-1
CASSLEGVTWNSPLHF,TRBV11-2,TRBJ1-6
CASSQDRPSGRDEQFF,TRBV3-1,TRBJ2-1
CASRPGQGIPGELFF,TRBV5-6,TRBJ2-2
CASSYPGVDEQFF,TRBV6-2/TRBV6-3,TRBJ2-1
CATSMGLAETQETQYF,TRBV15,TRBJ2-5
CASSAGGASNTEAFF,TRBV9,TRBJ1-1
CASSFRGGANEKLFF,TRBV6-5,TRBJ1-4
CASSLVQSPYEQYF,TRBV5-6,TRBJ2-7
CASSLSGFAYNEQFF,TRBV5-1,TRBJ2-1
CASSLGIANTEAFF,TRBV7-9,TRBJ1-1
CASSPTGAYNQPHHF,TRBV5-1,TRBJ1-5
CASSQEIYEQYF,TRBV28,TRBJ2-7
CSARNLDRGRGANVLTF,TRBV20-1,TRBJ2-6
CASSFSPLAGLKNIQYF,TRBV7-9,TRBJ2-4